This TCR beta chain came from a study of T-cell reconstitution after alpha-beta-depleted transplantation in children. Unique molecular identifiers were built into the TCRbeta library. MiXCR, applied by TCRdb to the PCR reads, yields one record per CDR3 protein. Among about 540,000 distinct CDR3 sequences listed, approximately 16% were seen once. CDR3 length: 11 amino acids. Trimming pared 8 bases from V and 6 bases from J, leaving 9 bases between. V is TRBV12-3 or TRBV12-4 and J is TRBJ2-3, with D perhaps TRBD1 or TRBD2 (5 bases each). The source of this sequence is a human donor who donated a stem cell graft to a child with acute lymphoblastic leukemia. Sequences were derived from PBMCs from the stem cell graft donor, sampled from the stem cell graft. This chain's CDR3 is CASEGTDTQYF. The CDR3 DNA reads TGTGCCAGCGAGGGGACGGATACGCAGTATTTT.